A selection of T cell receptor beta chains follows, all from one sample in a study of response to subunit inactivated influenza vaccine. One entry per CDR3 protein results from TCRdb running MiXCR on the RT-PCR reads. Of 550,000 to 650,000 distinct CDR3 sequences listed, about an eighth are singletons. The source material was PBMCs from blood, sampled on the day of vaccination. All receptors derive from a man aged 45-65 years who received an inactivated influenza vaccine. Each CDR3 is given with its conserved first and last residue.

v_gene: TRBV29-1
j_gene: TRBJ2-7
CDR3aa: CSVPQGHEQYF

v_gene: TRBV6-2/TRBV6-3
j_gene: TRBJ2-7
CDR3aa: CASSYEDGRLSYEQYF

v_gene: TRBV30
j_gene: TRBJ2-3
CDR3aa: CAWIPQGDTQYF

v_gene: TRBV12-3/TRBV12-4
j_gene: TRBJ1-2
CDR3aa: CASSLTSTVANYGYTF

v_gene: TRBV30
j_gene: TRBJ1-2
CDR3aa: CAWNRDIRSGYTF

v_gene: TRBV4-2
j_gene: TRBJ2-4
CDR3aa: CASSQDGVAKNIQYF

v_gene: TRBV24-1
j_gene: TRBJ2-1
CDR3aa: CATSDLRRGGGNEQFF

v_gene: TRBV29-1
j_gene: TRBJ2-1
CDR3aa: CSVRTSGRAANEQFF

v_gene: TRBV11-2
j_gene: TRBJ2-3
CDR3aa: CASSSMGLAGRITDTQYF

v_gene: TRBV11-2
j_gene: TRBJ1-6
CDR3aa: CASSSDRGLRNSPLHF

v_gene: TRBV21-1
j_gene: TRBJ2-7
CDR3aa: CAGLHEQYF

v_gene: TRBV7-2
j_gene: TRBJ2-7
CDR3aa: CASSLVGQGASYEQYF

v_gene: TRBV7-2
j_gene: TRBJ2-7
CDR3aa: CASSLNPSPGEEQYF

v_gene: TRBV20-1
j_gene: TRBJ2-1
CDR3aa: CSARSSGTYSYNEQFF

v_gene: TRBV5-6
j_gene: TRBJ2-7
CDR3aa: CASSLGGASTYEQYF

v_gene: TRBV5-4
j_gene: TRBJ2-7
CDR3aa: CASSLQGPPGYEQYF

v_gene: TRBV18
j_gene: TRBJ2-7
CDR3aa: CASSPPERKYYEQYF

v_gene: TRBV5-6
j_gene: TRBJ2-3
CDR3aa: CASSLSGAGDTQYF

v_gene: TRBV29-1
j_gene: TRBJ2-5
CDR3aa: CSVGYRQETQYF

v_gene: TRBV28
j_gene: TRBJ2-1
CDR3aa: CASSRGLSGGYNEQFF

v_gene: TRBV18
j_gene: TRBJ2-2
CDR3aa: CASSPLRQQYTGELFF

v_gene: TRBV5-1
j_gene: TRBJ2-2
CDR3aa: CASSLAWTGLNTGELFF

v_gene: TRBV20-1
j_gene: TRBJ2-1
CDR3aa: CSARDRAGGNNEQFF

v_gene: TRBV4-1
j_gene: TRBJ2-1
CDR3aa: CASSQPNSDEQFF

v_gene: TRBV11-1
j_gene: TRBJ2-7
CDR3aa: CASSFTSGRDEQYF

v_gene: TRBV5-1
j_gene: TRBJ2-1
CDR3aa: CASSLGSGESYNEQFF

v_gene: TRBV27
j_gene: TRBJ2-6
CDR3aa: CASSWTGGYSGANVLTF

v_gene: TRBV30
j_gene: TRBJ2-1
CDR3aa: CAWSVGGSSYNEQFF

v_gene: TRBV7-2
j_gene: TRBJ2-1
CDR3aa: CASSREGTGWNNEHFF

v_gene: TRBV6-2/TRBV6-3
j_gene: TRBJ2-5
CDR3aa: CASVRETGPQETQYF

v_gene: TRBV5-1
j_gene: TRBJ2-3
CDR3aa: CASRPALAGSTDTQYF

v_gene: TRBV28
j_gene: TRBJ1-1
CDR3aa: CASTYRTEAFF